This T cell receptor beta chain was sequenced for a study of T cells in tuberculosis. Study at large: CD1B tetramers identified T cells specific for mycobacterial lipid GMM. Broader study findings: The stringent gate may have excluded weak CD1B-GMM tetramer binders.

The repertoire was sequenced with immunoSEQ multiplex PCR; TCRdb's copy has only in-frame clones and lacks some. Seen here are 70,000 to 95,000 clones, approximately 90% observed once, and the top ten hold 1.5% to 2%. Thawed, overnight-rested PBMC were stained with GMM-loaded CD1B tetramer, viability dye and anti-CD3, then sorted. CD1B tetramers were loaded with Rhodococcus equi-derived C32 glucose monomycolate. CD14-expressing monocytes were removed from PBMC before cryopreservation and sorting. Sequencing was performed on CD1b-GMM tetramer-negative cells sorted from PBMCs. This receptor was obtained from an adult woman with latent tuberculosis.

Written as DNA, the CDR3 is TGTGCCAGCAGCTTAGCAGTAGCGTTCTCTAGCACAGATACGCAGTATTTT. Its translation: CASSLAVAFSSTDTQYF. This chain uses TRBV11-2 with TRBJ2-3, with D maybe TRBD2 (5 bases). Between the trimmed V and J ends, which lost 1 base and 0 bases, there was a span of 14 bases. CDR1 and CDR2 from the germline V gene are SGHAT and FQNNGV. This CDR3 is built from 17 residues.